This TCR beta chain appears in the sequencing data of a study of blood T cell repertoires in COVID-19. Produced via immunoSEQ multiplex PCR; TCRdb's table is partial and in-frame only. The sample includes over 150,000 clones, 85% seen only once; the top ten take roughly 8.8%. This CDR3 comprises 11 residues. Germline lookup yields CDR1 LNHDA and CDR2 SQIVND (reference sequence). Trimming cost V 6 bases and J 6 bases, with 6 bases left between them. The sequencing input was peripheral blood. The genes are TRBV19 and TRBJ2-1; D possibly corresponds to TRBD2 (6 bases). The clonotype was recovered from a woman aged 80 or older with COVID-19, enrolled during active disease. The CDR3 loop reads CASSGSNEQFF. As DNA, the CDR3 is TGTGCCAGTAGCGGGAGCAATGAGCAGTTCTTC.